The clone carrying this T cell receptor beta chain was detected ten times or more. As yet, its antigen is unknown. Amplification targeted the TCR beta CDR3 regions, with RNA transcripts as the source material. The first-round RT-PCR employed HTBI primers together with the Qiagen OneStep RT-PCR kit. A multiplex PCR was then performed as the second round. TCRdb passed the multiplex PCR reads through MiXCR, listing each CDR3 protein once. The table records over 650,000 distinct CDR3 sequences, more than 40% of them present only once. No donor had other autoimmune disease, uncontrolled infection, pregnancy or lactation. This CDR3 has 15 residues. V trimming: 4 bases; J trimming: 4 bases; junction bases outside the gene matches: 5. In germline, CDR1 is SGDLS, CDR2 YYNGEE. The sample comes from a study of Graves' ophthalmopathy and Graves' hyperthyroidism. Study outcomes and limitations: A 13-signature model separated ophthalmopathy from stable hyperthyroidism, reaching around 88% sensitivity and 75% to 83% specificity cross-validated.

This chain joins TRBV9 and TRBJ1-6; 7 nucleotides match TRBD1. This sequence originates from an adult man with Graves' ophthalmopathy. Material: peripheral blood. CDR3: CASSPEGAYNSPLHF. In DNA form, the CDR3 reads TGTGCCAGCAGCCCAGAGGGGGCGTATAATTCACCCCTCCACTTT.